This T cell receptor (beta chain) was obtained from a study of blood T cell repertoires in COVID-19. Study information: The samples span acute and convalescent COVID-19 from the United States, Italy and Spain. From T cells, B-cell-depleted T cells, or PBMCs came the material, which was cDNA or gDNA.

How the authors handled the data: It was from reference gene primer amplification that nucleated cell counts were estimated. Measured with immunoSEQ multiplex PCR; TCRdb has only the in-frame clones, and not every one. D and trimming come from the DNA, and the V and J calls and clone size come from that table. The data show 110,000 or so clones, 90% seen once. Trimming pared 2 bases from V and 4 bases from J, leaving 12 bases between. The CDR3 runs 14 residues. Germline values: CDR1 SGHKS, CDR2 YYEKEE (reference sequence). This sequence joins TRBV5-5 and TRBJ1-1; D unresolved. This TCR was recovered from a woman aged 50 to 60 with acute or convalescent COVID-19. Sequencing input: peripheral blood. CDR3 nucleotides: TGTGCCAGCAGCTTCAGCGATGGGAGCACTGAAGCTTTCTTT. Encoded protein: CASSFSDGSTEAFF.